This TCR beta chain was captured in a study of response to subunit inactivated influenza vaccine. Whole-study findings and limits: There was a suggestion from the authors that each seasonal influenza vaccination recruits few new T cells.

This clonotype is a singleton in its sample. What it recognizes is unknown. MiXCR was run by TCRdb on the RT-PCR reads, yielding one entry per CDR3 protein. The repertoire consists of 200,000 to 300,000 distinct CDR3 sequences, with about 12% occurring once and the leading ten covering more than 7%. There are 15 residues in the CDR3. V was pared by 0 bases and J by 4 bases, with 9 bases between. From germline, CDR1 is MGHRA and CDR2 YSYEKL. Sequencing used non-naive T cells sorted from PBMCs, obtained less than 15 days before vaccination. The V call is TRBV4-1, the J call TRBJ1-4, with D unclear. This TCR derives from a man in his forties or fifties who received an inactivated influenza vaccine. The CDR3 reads CASSQEEQYNEKLFF. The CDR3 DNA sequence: TGCGCCAGCAGCCAAGAAGAACAGTATAATGAAAAACTGTTTTTT.